The present TCR beta chain was sequenced within a study of T cells after yellow fever vaccination. Study findings and constraints: Reappearing after the booster were most of the clones from primary vaccination (almost 97% CD4, 70% to 90% CD8).

This clonotype was recorded a few times. The target antigen is unknown. A 5'RACE template-switching step, the method used to make TCR cDNA, added a universal primer site and UMIs. TCRdb analysed the 5' RACE reads with MiXCR anew, one entry per CDR3 protein. The sample comprises 600,000 to 750,000 distinct CDR3 sequences, 12% of which are singletons, and just under 15% rests with the top ten. The clonotype originates from a man aged 30-40 years who received the YFV17D yellow fever vaccine. The sequencing used PBMCs, collected on the day of the yellow fever booster vaccination.

The DNA for the CDR3 is TGTGCCAGTAGTATTTCCGACTACTCCTACAATGAGCAGTTCTTC. As protein: CASSISDYSYNEQFF. V gene TRBV19 combines with J gene TRBJ2-1; tentative D call: TRBD2 (5 bases). The V end lost 3 bases, the J end lost 0 bases, and 9 bases lay between the germline ends. This CDR3 is built from 15 residues. CDR1 and CDR2 from the germline V gene are LNHDA and SQIVND (reference sequence).